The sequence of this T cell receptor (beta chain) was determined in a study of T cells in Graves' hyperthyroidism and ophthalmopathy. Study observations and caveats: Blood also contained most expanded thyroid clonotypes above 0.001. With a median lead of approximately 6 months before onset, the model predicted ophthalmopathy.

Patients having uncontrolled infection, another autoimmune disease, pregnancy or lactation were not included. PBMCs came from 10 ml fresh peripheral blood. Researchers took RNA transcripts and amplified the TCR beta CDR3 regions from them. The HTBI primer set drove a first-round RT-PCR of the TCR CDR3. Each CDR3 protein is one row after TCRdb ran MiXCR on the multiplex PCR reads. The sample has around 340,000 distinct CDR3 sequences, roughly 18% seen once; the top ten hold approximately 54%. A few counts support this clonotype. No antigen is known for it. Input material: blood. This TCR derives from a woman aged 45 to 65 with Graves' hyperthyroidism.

CDR3 loop: CASRDHRGSTEAFF. Here the CDR3 DNA reads TGTGCCAGCAGGGACCACAGGGGGAGCACTGAAGCTTTCTTT. The chain uses TRBV6-2 or TRBV6-3 and TRBJ1-1, with 8 bases lining up with TRBD1. CDR3 size: 14 residues. Germline V lookup: CDR1 MNHEY, CDR2 SVGEGT. Trimming removed 6 bases from V and 4 bases from J; junction bases left unmatched: 7.